The source of this T cell receptor beta chain is a study of shared clonotypes between healthy human individuals. Looking at the study overall: A couple of women and a few men aged 18 to 49 made up the donors. General observations from the study: Investigators collected only blood, and repertoires in tissues likely differ.

Data came from immunoSEQ multiplex PCR; TCRdb stores just in-frame clones and leaves some out. Found here are about half a million clones, approximately 79% of them singletons; the top ten hold around 13%. On this clone itself: The target antigen is unknown.

Those who donated, Caucasian adults without exception, all lived in Nashville, Tennessee. The CDR3 covers 17 residues. Trimming took off 1 base at V and 4 bases at J, with 19 bases between the two ends. Looked up from germline, CDR1 is SSHAT and CDR2 is FNYEAQ (reference sequence). V usage is TRBV7-7 and J usage is TRBJ1-2, with D possibly matching TRBD1 (6 bases). The sequencing sample was made of PBMCs. The sequence came from a woman between 40 and 50 years old in good health. Some clones in this sample may be carry-over from other donors' samples. CDR3: CASSLEDGGLRSYGYTF. The CDR3 nucleotides read TGTGCCAGCAGCTTAGAGGATGGGGGGCTTCGGTCCTATGGCTACACCTTC.